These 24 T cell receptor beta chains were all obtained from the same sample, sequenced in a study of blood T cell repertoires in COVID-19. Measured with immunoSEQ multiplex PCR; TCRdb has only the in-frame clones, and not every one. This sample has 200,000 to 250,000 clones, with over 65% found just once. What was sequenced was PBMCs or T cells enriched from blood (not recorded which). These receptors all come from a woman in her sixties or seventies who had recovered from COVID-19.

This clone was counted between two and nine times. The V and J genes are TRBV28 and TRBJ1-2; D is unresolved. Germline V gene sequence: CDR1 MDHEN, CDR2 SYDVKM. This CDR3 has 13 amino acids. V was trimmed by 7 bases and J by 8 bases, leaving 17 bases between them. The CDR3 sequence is CASNPILTLGYTF. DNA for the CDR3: TGTGCCAGCAATCCGATCCTTACGCTAGGCTACACCTTC.

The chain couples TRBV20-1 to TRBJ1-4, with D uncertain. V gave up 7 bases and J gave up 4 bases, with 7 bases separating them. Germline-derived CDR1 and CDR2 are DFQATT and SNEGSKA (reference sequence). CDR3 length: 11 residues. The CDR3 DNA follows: TGCAGTGTTGAGGATAATGAAAAACTGTTTTTT. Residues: CSVEDNEKLFF.

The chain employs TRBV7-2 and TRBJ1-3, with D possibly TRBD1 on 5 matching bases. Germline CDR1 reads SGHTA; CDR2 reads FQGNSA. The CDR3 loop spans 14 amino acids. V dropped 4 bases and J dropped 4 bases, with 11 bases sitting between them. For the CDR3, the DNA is TGTGCCAGCAGCTCCCAGGGAACCGGAAACACCATATATTTT. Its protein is CASSSQGTGNTIYF.

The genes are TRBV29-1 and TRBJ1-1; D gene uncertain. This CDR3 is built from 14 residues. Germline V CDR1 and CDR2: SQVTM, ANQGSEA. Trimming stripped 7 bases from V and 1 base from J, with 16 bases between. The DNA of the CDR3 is TGCAGCGCAGTGCGGTTACGAACGAACACTGAAGCTTTCTTT. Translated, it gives CSAVRLRTNTEAFF.

In nucleotides, the CDR3 is TGTGCCAGCAGCTTAGTAATTTCTGCGGGGTACATTCAGTACTTC. This translates into CASSLVISAGYIQYF. The chain is built from TRBV11-2 and TRBJ2-4; maybe TRBD2 (6 bases). Germline V lookup: CDR1 SGHAT, CDR2 FQNNGV. The CDR3 runs 15 residues. Trimming took 1 base from V and 8 from J, leaving 15 bases between them.

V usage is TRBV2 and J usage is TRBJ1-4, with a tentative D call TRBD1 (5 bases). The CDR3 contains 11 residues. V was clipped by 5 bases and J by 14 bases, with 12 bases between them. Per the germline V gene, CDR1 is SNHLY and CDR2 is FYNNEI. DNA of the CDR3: TGTGCCAGCAGTTATTTTGGGGCCCTGTTTTTT. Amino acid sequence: CASSYFGALFF.

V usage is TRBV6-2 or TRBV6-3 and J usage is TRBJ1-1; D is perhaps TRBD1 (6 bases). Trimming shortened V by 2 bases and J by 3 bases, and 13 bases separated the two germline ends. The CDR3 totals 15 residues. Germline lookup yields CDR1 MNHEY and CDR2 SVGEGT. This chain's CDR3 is CASSYPNRADTEAFF. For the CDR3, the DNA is TGTGCCAGCAGTTACCCAAACAGGGCGGACACTGAAGCTTTCTTT.

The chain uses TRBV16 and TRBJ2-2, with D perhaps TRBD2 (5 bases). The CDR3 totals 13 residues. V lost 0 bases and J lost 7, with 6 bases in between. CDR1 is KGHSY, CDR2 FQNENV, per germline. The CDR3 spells CASSQSRDGELFF. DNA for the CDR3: TGTGCCAGCAGCCAATCGAGGGACGGGGAGCTGTTTTTT.

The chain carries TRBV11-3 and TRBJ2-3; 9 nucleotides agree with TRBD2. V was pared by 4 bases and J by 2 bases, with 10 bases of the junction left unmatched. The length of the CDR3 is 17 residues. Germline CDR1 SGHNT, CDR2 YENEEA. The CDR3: CASSSKRRGGNTDTQYF. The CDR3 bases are TGTGCCAGCAGCTCAAAGCGGCGGGGGGGAAACACAGATACGCAGTATTTT. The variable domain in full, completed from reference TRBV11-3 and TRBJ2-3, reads EAGVVQSPRYKIIEKKQPVAFWCNPISGHNTLYWYLQNLGQGPELLIRYENEEAVDDSQLPKDRFSAERLKGVDSTLKIQPAELGDSAVYLCASSSKRRGGNTDTQYFGPGTRLTVL.

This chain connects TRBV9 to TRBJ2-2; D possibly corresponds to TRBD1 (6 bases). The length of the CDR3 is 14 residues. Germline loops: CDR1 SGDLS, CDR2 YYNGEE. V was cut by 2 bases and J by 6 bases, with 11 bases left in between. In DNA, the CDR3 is TGTGCCAGCAGCGTCGGCAGGGGAGCCGGGGAGCTGTTTTTT. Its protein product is CASSVGRGAGELFF.

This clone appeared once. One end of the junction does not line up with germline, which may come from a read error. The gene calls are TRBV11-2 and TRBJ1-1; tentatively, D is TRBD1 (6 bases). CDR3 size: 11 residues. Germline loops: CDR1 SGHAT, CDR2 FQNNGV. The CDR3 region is CASSSGTGLYF. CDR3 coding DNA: TGTGCCAGCAGCTCCGGTACAGGGTTGTATTTT.

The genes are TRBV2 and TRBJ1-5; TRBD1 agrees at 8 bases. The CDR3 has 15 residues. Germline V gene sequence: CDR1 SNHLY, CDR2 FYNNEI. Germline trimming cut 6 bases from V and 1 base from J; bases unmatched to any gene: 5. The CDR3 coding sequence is TGTGCCAGCAGCCTGGGACAGGACAGCAATCAGCCCCAGCATTTT. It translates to CASSLGQDSNQPQHF. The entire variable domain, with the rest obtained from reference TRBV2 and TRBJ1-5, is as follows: EPEVTQTPSHQVTQMGQEVILRCVPISNHLYFYWYRQILGQKVEFLVSFYNNEISEKSEIFDDQFSVERPDGSNFTLKIRSTKLEDSAMYFCASSLGQDSNQPQHFGDGTRLSIL.

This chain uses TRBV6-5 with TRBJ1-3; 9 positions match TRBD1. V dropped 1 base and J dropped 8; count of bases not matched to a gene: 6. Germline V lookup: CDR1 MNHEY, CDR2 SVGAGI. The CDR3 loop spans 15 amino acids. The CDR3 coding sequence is TGTGCCAGCAGTTACTTAGGGACAGGGAGTGACACCATATATTTT. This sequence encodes CASSYLGTGSDTIYF.

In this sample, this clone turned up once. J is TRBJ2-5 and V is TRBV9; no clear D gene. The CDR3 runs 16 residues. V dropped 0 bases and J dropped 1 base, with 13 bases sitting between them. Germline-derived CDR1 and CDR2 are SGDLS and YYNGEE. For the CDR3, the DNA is TGTGCCAGCAGCGTAGCTGTTGGGCAGTTCCAAGAGACCCAGTACTTC. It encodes CASSVAVGQFQETQYF.

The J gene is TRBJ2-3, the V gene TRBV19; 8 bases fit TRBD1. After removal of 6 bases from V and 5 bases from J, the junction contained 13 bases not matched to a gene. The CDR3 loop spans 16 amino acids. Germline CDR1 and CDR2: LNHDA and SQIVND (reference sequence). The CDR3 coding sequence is TGTGCCAGTAGCCAACCAGGCAGGGGGCCAAAAGATACGCAGTATTTT. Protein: CASSQPGRGPKDTQYF. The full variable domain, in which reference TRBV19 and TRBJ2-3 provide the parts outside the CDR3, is DGGITQSPKYLFRKEGQNVTLSCEQNLNHDAMYWYRQDPGQGLRLIYYSQIVNDFQKGDIAEGYSVSREKKESFPLTVTSAQKNPTAFYLCASSQPGRGPKDTQYFGPGTRLTVL.

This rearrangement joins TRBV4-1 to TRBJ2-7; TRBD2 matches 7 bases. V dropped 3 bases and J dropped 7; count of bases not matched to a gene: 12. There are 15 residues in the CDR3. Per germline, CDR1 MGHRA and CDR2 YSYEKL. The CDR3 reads CASSQRLADRGEQYF. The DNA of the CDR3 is TGCGCCAGCAGCCAGCGGCTAGCGGACCGCGGGGAGCAGTACTTC.

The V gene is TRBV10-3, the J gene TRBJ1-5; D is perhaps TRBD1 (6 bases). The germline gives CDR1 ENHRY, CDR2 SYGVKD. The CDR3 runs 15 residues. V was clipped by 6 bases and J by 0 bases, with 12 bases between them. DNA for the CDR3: TGTGCCATCAGCGCCGGACAGATTAGCAATCAGCCCCAGCATTTT. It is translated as CAISAGQISNQPQHF.

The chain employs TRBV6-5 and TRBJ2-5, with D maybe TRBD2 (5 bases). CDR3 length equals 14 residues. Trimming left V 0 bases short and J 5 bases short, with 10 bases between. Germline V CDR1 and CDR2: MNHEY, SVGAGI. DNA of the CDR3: TGTGCCAGCAGTTACTCATCGGGGTGGGAGACCCAGTACTTC. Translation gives CASSYSSGWETQYF.

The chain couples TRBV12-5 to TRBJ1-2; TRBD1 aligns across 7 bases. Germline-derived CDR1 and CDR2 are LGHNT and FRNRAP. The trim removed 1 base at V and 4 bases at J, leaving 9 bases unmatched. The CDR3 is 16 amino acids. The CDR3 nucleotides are TGTGCTAGTGGTTTGGGCCCACAAGGGGGCGGCTATGGCTACACCTTC. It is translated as CASGLGPQGGGYGYTF.

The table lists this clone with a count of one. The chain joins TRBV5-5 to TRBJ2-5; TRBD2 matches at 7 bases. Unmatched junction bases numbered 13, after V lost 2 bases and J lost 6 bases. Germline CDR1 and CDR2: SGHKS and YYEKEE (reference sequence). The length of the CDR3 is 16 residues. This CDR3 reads CASSLVQQGGQKTQYF. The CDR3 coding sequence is TGTGCCAGCAGCTTAGTACAGCAGGGAGGGCAAAAGACCCAGTACTTC. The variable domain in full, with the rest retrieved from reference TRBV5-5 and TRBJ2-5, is DAGVTQSPTHLIKTRGQQVTLRCSPISGHKSVSWYQQVLGQGPQFIFQYYEKEERGRGNFPDRFSARQFPNYSSELNVNALLLGDSALYLCASSLVQQGGQKTQYFGPGTRLLVL.

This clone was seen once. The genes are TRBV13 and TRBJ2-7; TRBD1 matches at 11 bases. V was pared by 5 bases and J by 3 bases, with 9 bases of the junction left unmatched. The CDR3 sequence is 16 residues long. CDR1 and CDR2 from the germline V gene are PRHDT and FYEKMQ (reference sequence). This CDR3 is CASSLGGTGGRYEQYF. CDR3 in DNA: TGTGCCAGCAGCCTCGGAGGGACAGGGGGACGCTACGAGCAGTACTTC.

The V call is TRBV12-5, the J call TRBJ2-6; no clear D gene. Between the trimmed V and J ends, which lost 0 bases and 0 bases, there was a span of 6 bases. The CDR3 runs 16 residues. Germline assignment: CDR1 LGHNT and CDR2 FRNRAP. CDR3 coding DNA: TGTGCTAGTGGTTTGGTTTGGCCCTCTGGGGCCAACGTCCTGACTTTC. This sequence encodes CASGLVWPSGANVLTF.

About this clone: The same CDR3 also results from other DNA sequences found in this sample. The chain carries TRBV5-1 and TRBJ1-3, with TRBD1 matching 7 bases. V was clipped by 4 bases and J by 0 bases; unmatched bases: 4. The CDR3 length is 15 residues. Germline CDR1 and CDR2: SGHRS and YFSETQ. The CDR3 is CASSPGQSSGNTIYF. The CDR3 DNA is TGCGCCAGCAGCCCGGGACAGTCCTCTGGAAACACCATATATTTT.

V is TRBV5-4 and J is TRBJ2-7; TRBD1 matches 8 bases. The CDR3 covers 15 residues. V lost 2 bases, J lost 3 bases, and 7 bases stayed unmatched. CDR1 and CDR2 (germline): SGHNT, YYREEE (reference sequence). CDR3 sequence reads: CASSFLTGENYEQYF. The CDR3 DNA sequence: TGTGCCAGCAGCTTCCTGACAGGGGAGAACTACGAGCAGTACTTC.